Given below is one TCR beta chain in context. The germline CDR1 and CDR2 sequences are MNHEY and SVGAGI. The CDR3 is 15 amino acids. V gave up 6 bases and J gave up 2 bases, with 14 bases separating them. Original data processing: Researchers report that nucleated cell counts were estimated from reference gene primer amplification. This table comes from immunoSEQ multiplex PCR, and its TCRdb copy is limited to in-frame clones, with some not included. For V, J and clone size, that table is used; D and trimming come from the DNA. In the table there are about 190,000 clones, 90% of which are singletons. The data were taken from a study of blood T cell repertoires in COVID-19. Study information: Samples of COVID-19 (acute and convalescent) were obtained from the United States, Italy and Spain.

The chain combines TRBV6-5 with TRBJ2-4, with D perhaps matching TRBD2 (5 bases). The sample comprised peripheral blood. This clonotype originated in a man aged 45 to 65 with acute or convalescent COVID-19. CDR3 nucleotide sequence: TGTGCCAGCAGGGCGGGTGATATATCCAAAAACATTCAGTACTTC. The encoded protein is CASRAGDISKNIQYF.